These 27 T cell receptor beta chains originate from one sample sequenced in a study of shared clonotypes between healthy human individuals. Sequencing was performed with immunoSEQ multiplex PCR; in TCRdb, only in-frame clones are kept and a portion is missing. The sample lists over a million clones, roughly 95% seen once, with about 1.2% in the top ten. The sequencing sample was made of naive CD4+ T cells sorted from blood. The subset denotes: CD45RA+ positively selected. The receptors come from a man aged 30 to 45 in good health.

The J gene is TRBJ2-5, the V gene TRBV6-5, with 9 nucleotides matching TRBD1. Germline V gives CDR1 MNHEY, CDR2 SVGAGI. The CDR3 runs to 16 residues. The V and J ends lost 4 bases and 5 bases, in that order; junction bases with no gene match: 11. CDR3 sequence (DNA): TGTGCCAGCAGTTCACTTGGGACAGGGATGAGGGAGACCCAGTACTTC. As protein: CASSSLGTGMRETQYF.

The gene calls are TRBV5-1 and TRBJ2-2, with D possibly being TRBD2 (6 bases). The CDR3 is made up of 13 amino acids. The V end lost 5 bases, the J end lost 4 bases, and 9 bases lay between the germline ends. Germline V gives CDR1 SGHRS, CDR2 YFSETQ. This chain's CDR3 is CASRLATTGELFF. The CDR3 bases are TGCGCCAGCAGGCTAGCGACCACCGGGGAGCTGTTTTTT.

The chain combines TRBV2 with TRBJ2-5; 9 bases are a match to TRBD2. The CDR3 covers 15 residues. The germline V gene has CDR1 SNHLY and CDR2 FYNNEI. The V and J ends lost 5 bases and 4 bases, in that order; junction bases with no gene match: 8. Here the CDR3 DNA reads TGTGCCAGCAGTCCCATTAGCGGGAGCGGAGAGACCCAGTACTTC. This gives the protein CASSPISGSGETQYF.

This chain connects TRBV5-1 to TRBJ2-1; 10 nucleotides agree with TRBD2. V dropped 4 bases and J dropped 7; count of bases not matched to a gene: 5. This CDR3 contains 14 residues. Germline V gene data show CDR1 as SGHRS and CDR2 as YFSETQ. The CDR3 sequence is CASSLAGVWNEQFF. CDR3 coding DNA: TGCGCCAGCAGCCTAGCGGGAGTATGGAATGAGCAGTTCTTC. Full variable domain (remainder filled in from reference TRBV5-1 and TRBJ2-1): KAGVTQTPRYLIKTRGQQVTLSCSPISGHRSVSWYQQTPGQGLQFLFEYFSETQRNKGNFPGRFSGRQFSNSRSEMNVSTLELGDSALYLCASSLAGVWNEQFFGPGTRLTVL.

The chain recombines TRBV5-1 with TRBJ2-3; D may be TRBD2 (5 bases). V lost 1 base and J 7 bases, leaving 13 bases between the germline ends. Germline V gene sequence: CDR1 SGHRS, CDR2 YFSETQ. The length of the CDR3 is 14 residues. In nucleotides, the CDR3 is TGCGCCAGCAGCTTGCTCGGGATTATGAATACGCAGTATTTT. This encodes CASSLLGIMNTQYF.

V and J are TRBV6-6 and TRBJ1-1, with TRBD1 as a possible D gene (5 bases). Per germline, CDR1 MNHNY and CDR2 SVGAGI (reference sequence). V lost 0 bases and J lost 3, with 14 bases in between. This CDR3 has 16 residues. The CDR3: CASSYSLNRLDTEAFF. CDR3 sequence (DNA): TGTGCCAGCAGTTACTCCCTGAACAGGTTGGACACTGAAGCTTTCTTT.

This chain joins TRBV29-1 and TRBJ1-2; 7 nucleotides match TRBD1. From germline, CDR1 is SQVTM and CDR2 ANQGSEA. Trimming removed 0 bases from V and 8 bases from J; junction bases left unmatched: 21. The CDR3 has 18 residues. The DNA for the CDR3 is TGCAGCGTTGAAGATTTTTACGGGGCAGGGGGGATGTGGGAAGGCTACACCTTC. This sequence encodes CSVEDFYGAGGMWEGYTF.

J is TRBJ2-2 and V is TRBV7-8, with TRBD2 matching over 10 bases. Looked up from germline, CDR1 is SGHVS and CDR2 is FQNEAQ. The V gene end was trimmed by 7 bases and the J gene end by 5 bases; junction bases not matched to a gene: 10. The CDR3 contains 16 residues. The CDR3: CASTVTSGKGTGELFF. In nucleotides, the CDR3 is TGTGCCAGCACCGTAACTAGCGGGAAGGGTACCGGGGAGCTGTTTTTT.

The chain couples TRBV28 to TRBJ1-5, with 7 bases lining up with TRBD1. The germline V gene has CDR1 MDHEN and CDR2 SYDVKM. With V trimmed by 7 bases and J by 2 bases, 8 bases remained unmatched. The length of the CDR3 is 15 residues. The CDR3, as DNA: TGTGCCAGCATACATTACAGGGGACGCAATCAGCCCCAGCATTTT. Amino acids: CASIHYRGRNQPQHF. Full variable domain (missing parts from reference TRBV28 and TRBJ1-5): DVKVTQSSRYLVKRTGEKVFLECVQDMDHENMFWYRQDPGLGLRLIYFSYDVKMKEKGDIPEGYSVSREKKERFSLILESASTNQTSMYLCASIHYRGRNQPQHFGDGTRLSIL.

The chain combines TRBV7-2 with TRBJ2-7; TRBD1 or TRBD2 may be the D gene (5 bases each). V was clipped by 8 bases and J by 2 bases, with 16 bases between them. The CDR3 length is 14 residues. Germline CDR1 and CDR2: SGHTA and FQGNSA. The CDR3 spells CASAIGGPPYEQYF. The CDR3 region has the DNA TGTGCCAGCGCCATTGGGGGTCCCCCCTACGAGCAGTACTTC. Complete variable domain (other parts from reference TRBV7-2 and TRBJ2-7): GAGVSQSPSNKVTEKGKDVELRCDPISGHTALYWYRQSLGQGLEFLIYFQGNSAPDKSGLPSDRFSAERTGGSVSTLTIQRTQQEDSAVYLCASAIGGPPYEQYFGPGTRLTVT.

The chain uses TRBV18 and TRBJ2-2, with 9 positions matching TRBD1. V shed 2 bases and J 1 base; nucleotides not matched to a gene: 2. Germline V lookup: CDR1 KGHSH, CDR2 LQKENI. The CDR3 totals 16 residues. The CDR3 loop is CASSPTGQGNTGELFF. The CDR3 nucleotides are TGTGCCAGCTCACCAACGGGACAGGGGAACACCGGGGAGCTGTTTTTT.

Details on this clone: This specimen includes other DNA sequences encoding the same CDR3. The chain employs TRBV5-4 and TRBJ2-7; 15 bases agree with TRBD2. There are 15 residues in the CDR3. V was clipped by 4 bases and J by 6 bases; unmatched bases: 5. Germline CDR1 reads SGHNT; CDR2 reads YYREEE (reference sequence). CDR3 bases: TGTGCCAGCAGCCCGGGACTAGCGGGAGGAGGCGAGCAGTACTTC. This gives the protein CASSPGLAGGGEQYF.

This clone showed up just once. The chain recombines TRBV29-1 with TRBJ2-3, with 9 bases fitting TRBD2. V shed 6 bases and J 15 bases; nucleotides not matched to a gene: 13. The germline V gene encodes CDR1 SQVTM and CDR2 ANQGSEA. The CDR3 runs 12 residues. CDR3 coding DNA: TGCAGCGTGGGAGGTTCCGGGACTAGCAAATATTTT. Encoded protein: CSVGGSGTSKYF.

The rearrangement uses TRBV2 and TRBJ1-5; tentatively, D is TRBD1 (5 bases). CDR3 length equals 13 residues. V was trimmed by 4 bases and J by 5 bases, leaving 9 bases between them. Per germline, CDR1 SNHLY and CDR2 FYNNEI. The CDR3 coding sequence is TGTGCCAGCAGTGTAGGGGTGGATCAGCCCCAGCATTTT. This sequence encodes CASSVGVDQPQHF.

The chain carries TRBV2 and TRBJ2-2; tentative D call: TRBD1 (5 bases). Germline-derived CDR1 and CDR2 are SNHLY and FYNNEI. The CDR3 spans 18 residues. The V end was cut by 7 bases, the J end by 4 bases, with 25 bases between. The CDR3 nucleotides are TGTGCCAGCACCCTAACCTCAGGACAACTTCTATCCACCGGGGAGCTGTTTTTT. Translated: CASTLTSGQLLSTGELFF.

This chain uses TRBV5-1 with TRBJ2-1; D remains unclear. V was shortened by 2 bases and J by 2 bases, with 8 bases between the two germline ends. Germline V gene lookup returns CDR1 SGHRS and CDR2 YFSETQ. This CDR3 has 14 residues. CDR3 in amino acids: CASSFGGTYNEQFF. CDR3 DNA: TGCGCCAGCAGCTTCGGCGGTACCTACAATGAGCAGTTCTTC.

Turning to this clone: Other DNA sequences in the same sample also yield this CDR3. The rearrangement links TRBV18 to TRBJ2-2, with D perhaps given as TRBD1 or TRBD2 (5 bases each). The CDR3 sequence is 15 residues long. Trimming took off 3 bases at V and 1 base at J, with 9 bases between the two ends. CDR1 and CDR2 (germline): KGHSH, LQKENI. The CDR3 sequence: CASSPGTVNTGELFF. In DNA form, the CDR3 reads TGTGCCAGCTCACCCGGGACGGTGAACACCGGGGAGCTGTTTTTT.

The chain uses TRBV14 and TRBJ2-2; 7 bases line up with TRBD1. V dropped 4 bases and J dropped 4; count of bases not matched to a gene: 6. CDR3 size: 15 residues. Germline CDR1 and CDR2: SGHDN and FVKESK. The DNA for the CDR3 is TGTGCCAGCAGCCTCTCAAGGACAGGCACCGGGGAGCTGTTTTTT. The encoded protein is CASSLSRTGTGELFF.

The chain combines TRBV5-5 with TRBJ2-5; 7 bases are a match to TRBD1. Looked up from germline, CDR1 is SGHKS and CDR2 is YYEKEE (reference sequence). Germline trimming cut 1 base from V and 5 bases from J; bases unmatched to any gene: 2. The CDR3 is 13 amino acids. The CDR3 is CASSLIGGETQYF. The CDR3 DNA is TGTGCCAGCAGCTTGATAGGGGGCGAGACCCAGTACTTC.

This clone appeared once. This rearrangement joins TRBV6-1 to TRBJ1-2, with D maybe TRBD1 (5 bases). The V gene lost 6 bases and the J gene lost 8 bases, with 16 bases spanning the gap. The germline CDR1 and CDR2 sequences are MNHNS and SASEGT. This CDR3 contains 13 residues. As DNA, the CDR3 is TGTGCCAGCAGCCAGATGGGGGTTGAGGGCTACACCTTC. Translated, it gives CASSQMGVEGYTF.

The rearrangement links TRBV12-5 to TRBJ1-1; TRBD1 agrees at 7 bases. Losses at the gene ends were 6 bases for V and 1 base for J; bases not matched to a gene: 2. The CDR3 has 13 amino acids. Germline V lookup: CDR1 LGHNT, CDR2 FRNRAP. CDR3 DNA: TGTGCTAGTGGCCGACAGGGGAACACTGAAGCTTTCTTT. It translates to CASGRQGNTEAFF.

V usage is TRBV7-9 and J usage is TRBJ1-1, with D possibly matching TRBD1 (6 bases). Germline CDR1 and CDR2: SEHNR and FQNEAQ (reference sequence). The CDR3 has 14 amino acids. V was pared by 7 bases and J by 5 bases, with 17 bases between. CDR3 in DNA: TGTGCCAGCACTGCGAGGGGGGTCGGGACTGAAGCTTTCTTT. This gives the protein CASTARGVGTEAFF.

J is TRBJ2-2 and V is TRBV28, with 10 bases that match TRBD2. Germline V gene sequence: CDR1 MDHEN, CDR2 SYDVKM. V shed 6 bases, J shed 5 bases, and the junction held 12 bases outside the gene matches. This CDR3 is built from 17 residues. CDR3 coding DNA: TGTGCCAGCAGCCTCTCCGTGGGACTAGCGTCTACCGGGGAGCTGTTTTTT. Protein sequence: CASSLSVGLASTGELFF.

CDR3 bases: TGTGCCAGCAGTCCGCCCCTAGCGGCAAAGTACTTC. Encoded protein: CASSPPLAAKYF. The chain carries TRBV28 and TRBJ2-7; TRBD2 agrees at 7 bases. This CDR3 has 12 residues. Looked up from germline, CDR1 is MDHEN and CDR2 is SYDVKM. After removal of 5 bases from V and 11 bases from J, the junction contained 9 bases not matched to a gene. Looking up the rest from reference TRBV28 and TRBJ2-7 gives the full variable domain: DVKVTQSSRYLVKRTGEKVFLECVQDMDHENMFWYRQDPGLGLRLIYFSYDVKMKEKGDIPEGYSVSREKKERFSLILESASTNQTSMYLCASSPPLAAKYFGPGTRLTVT.

CDR3 loop: CASSVRDPAYEQYF. The DNA of the CDR3 is TGTGCCAGCAGCGTAAGGGACCCCGCCTACGAGCAGTACTTC. J is TRBJ2-7 and V is TRBV9, with D perhaps given as TRBD1 or TRBD2 (5 bases each). The germline CDR1 and CDR2 sequences are SGDLS and YYNGEE. The CDR3 covers 14 residues. The germline V and J ends were trimmed by 1 base and 2 bases, with 10 bases remaining between them.

This clone has a single count. The gene calls are TRBV19 and TRBJ2-7; 7 nucleotides match TRBD2. This CDR3 has 16 amino acids. Germline V gene lookup returns CDR1 LNHDA and CDR2 SQIVND (reference sequence). With 1 base clipped from V and 0 bases from J, the junction kept 6 bases outside the gene matches. This CDR3 reads CASSIVSGGPSYEQYF. Here the CDR3 DNA reads TGTGCCAGTAGTATAGTATCGGGAGGCCCCTCCTACGAGCAGTACTTC.

This chain joins TRBV11-2 and TRBJ2-5; 13 bases are shared with TRBD2. Germline loops: CDR1 SGHAT, CDR2 FQNNGV. J lost 4 bases, V lost 5 bases, and 4 bases had no gene match. The CDR3 runs 15 residues. In DNA form, the CDR3 reads TGTGCCAGCAGCGGGGGACTAGCGGGGCCAGAGACCCAGTACTTC. Protein product: CASSGGLAGPETQYF.